The rows below give T cell receptor beta chains drawn from one sample of a study of T cell repertoires in cytomegalovirus infection. Which antigens these TCRs recognize remains unknown. TCRdb itself ran the reads through MiXCR, one entry per CDR3 protein. The top ten clones hold about an eighth of a sample with 750,000 to 900,000 distinct CDR3 sequences, 25% to 35% of them seen once. Sequences were derived from cultured CD8+ T cells from PBMCs, sampled from culture after CMV antigen stimulation. The receptor source for this set is a human donor in good health (CMV status not recorded). Some clones in this sample may be carry-over from other donors' samples. CDR3s include the opening cysteine and the closing phenylalanine or tryptophan. Fields, in order: V gene, clone size, J gene, D gene, CDR3 DNA, CDR3 protein. D genes are given only for firm matches. For some rows the clone size is stated as once, few or many, or as a class when expanded; others skip it.

>TRBV27|few|TRBJ1-1|.
TGTGCCAGCAGTTTTGCGGGGAGAGCAGTCACTGAAGCTTTCTTT
CASSFAGRAVTEAFF
>TRBV28|.|TRBJ1-1|.
TGTGCCAGCAGTCTCCCTGCTCGGAACACTGAAGCTTTCTTT
CASSLPARNTEAFF
>TRBV19|.|TRBJ2-2|TRBD1
TGTGCCAGTAGACCCGCCCTCGGGACAGGGGGTGACACCGGGGAGCTGTTTTTT
CASRPALGTGGDTGELFF
>TRBV6-2/TRBV6-3|.|TRBJ2-1|.
TGTGCCAGCAGTTACTCTGCTCGGACTACTTACGCCTCCTACAATGAGCAGTTCTTC
CASSYSARTTYASYNEQFF
>TRBV12-3/TRBV12-4|many|TRBJ2-3|TRBD2
TGTGCCAGCAGTTCTAGCGGGGGCAGCACAGATACGCAGTATTTT
CASSSSGGSTDTQYF
>TRBV7-6|few|TRBJ2-1|.
TGTGCCTCTAAGGGAGCCGGCAGTACCTACAATGAGCAGTTCTTC
CASKGAGSTYNEQFF
>TRBV7-2|.|TRBJ2-3|.
TGTGCCAGCTTATCTGGGACCAGCGGCACAGATACGCAGTATTTT
CASLSGTSGTDTQYF
>TRBV7-6|once|TRBJ2-7|TRBD1
TGTGCCAGCAGCTTGGGACAGGGAATGGAAGGGTACGAGCAGTACTTC
CASSLGQGMEGYEQYF
>TRBV3-1|.|TRBJ2-1|TRBD2
TGTGCCAGCAGCTCGGCCCTTAGCGGGGCCGCTGGTCAGCAGTTCTTC
CASSSALSGAAGQQFF
>TRBV19|.|TRBJ1-5|.
TGTGCCAGTAGTATCGATAATAGCAATCAGCCCCAGCATTTT
CASSIDNSNQPQHF
>TRBV6-2/TRBV6-3|few|TRBJ2-7|.
TGTGCCAGCAGTTACCGACGGACAGCCAACTCCTACGAGCAGTACTTC
CASSYRRTANSYEQYF
>TRBV6-1|few|TRBJ1-1|.
TGTGCCAGCAGTGCAGTTCGGGACGGGAACACTGAAGCTTTCTTT
CASSAVRDGNTEAFF
>TRBV19|few|TRBJ1-1|.
TGTGCCAGTAGTAGGGGACTATGGGAAGCTTTCTTT
CASSRGLWEAFF
>TRBV14|few|TRBJ1-2|.
TGTGCCAGCAGCCCCTACAGGGCCCATGGCTACACCTTC
CASSPYRAHGYTF
>TRBV28|.|TRBJ2-4|.
TGTGCCAGCAGGTCTACCACATCCGCCAAAAACATTCAGTACTTC
CASRSTTSAKNIQYF
>TRBV7-9|few|TRBJ1-2|.
TGTGCCAGCAGCCAGAGGGTGTGGGTTACAGAAAACTATGGCTACACCTTC
CASSQRVWVTENYGYTF
>TRBV29-1|.|TRBJ2-5|TRBD2
TGCAGCGTTGAGCTAGCGGGCTTCCAAGAGACCCAGTACTTC
CSVELAGFQETQYF
>TRBV7-9|once|TRBJ2-2|.
TGTGCCAGCAGCTCTTGGACGGAAAAAACAACCGGGGAGCTGTTTTTT
CASSSWTEKTTGELFF
>TRBV20-1|few|TRBJ2-3|TRBD2
TGCAGTGCTAGACCTTCGACTAGCTTGCCTACAGATACGCAGTATTTT
CSARPSTSLPTDTQYF
>TRBV7-4|.|TRBJ2-2|.
TGTGCCAGCAGCGTCGTAATGGGAACCGGGGAGCTGTTTTTT
CASSVVMGTGELFF
>TRBV27|.|TRBJ1-2|.
TGTGCCAGCAGTAGTAAGCCCAAGGGTGGCTACACCTTC
CASSSKPKGGYTF
>TRBV25-1|many|TRBJ1-5|.
TGTGCCAGCAGCTTAGGGGCGGGTCAGCCCCAGCATTTT
CASSLGAGQPQHF
>TRBV20-1|few|TRBJ1-1|.
TGCAGTCCGTTGACAGACCTATTTGCCACTGAAGCTTTCTTT
CSPLTDLFATEAFF
>TRBV6-5|few|TRBJ2-5|TRBD1
TGTGCCAGCGGAAGAAGGGGGCTGGAGACCCAGTACTTC
CASGRRGLETQYF
>TRBV7-6|few|TRBJ2-7|.
TGTGCCAGCAGCTTAACCTCCGGCAGGACCTACGAGCAGTACTTC
CASSLTSGRTYEQYF